This T cell receptor beta chain was sequenced in a study of shared clonotypes between healthy human individuals. The CDR3 runs 13 residues. Germline V gene sequence: CDR1 SGHDT, CDR2 YYEEEE. The J segment lost 3 bases and the V segment lost 2 bases, leaving 2 bases of the junction unmatched. Sequenced by immunoSEQ multiplex PCR; TCRdb stores in-frame clones only, minus some. The data hold over a million clones, with around 78% observed a single time. The sequenced material came from memory CD4+ T cells from PBMCs. Subset meaning: CD45RA-negative fraction. The chain carries TRBV5-6 and TRBJ2-7; 7 positions match TRBD2. The source is a young man in good health. Some clones in this sample may be carry-over from other donors' samples. The CDR3 DNA reads TGTGCCAGCAGCTTTTTAGCGGGCTACGAGCAGTACTTC. Translating gives CASSFLAGYEQYF. The variable domain in full, completed from reference TRBV5-6 and TRBJ2-7, reads DAGVTQSPTHLIKTRGQQVTLRCSPKSGHDTVSWYQQALGQGPQFIFQYYEEEERQRGNFPDRFSGHQFPNYSSELNVNALLLGDSALYLCASSFLAGYEQYFGPGTRLTVT.